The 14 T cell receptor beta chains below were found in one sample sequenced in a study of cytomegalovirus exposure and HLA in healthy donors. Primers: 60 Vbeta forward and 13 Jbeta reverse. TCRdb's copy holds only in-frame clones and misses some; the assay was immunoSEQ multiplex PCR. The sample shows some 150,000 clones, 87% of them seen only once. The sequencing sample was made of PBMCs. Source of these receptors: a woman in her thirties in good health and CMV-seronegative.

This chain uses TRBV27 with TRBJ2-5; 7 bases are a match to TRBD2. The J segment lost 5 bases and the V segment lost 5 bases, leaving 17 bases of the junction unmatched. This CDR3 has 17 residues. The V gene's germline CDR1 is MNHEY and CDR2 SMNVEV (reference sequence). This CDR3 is CASSPRLAGVGRETQYF. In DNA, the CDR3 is TGTGCCAGCAGTCCACGCCTCGCGGGGGTTGGGCGGGAGACCCAGTACTTC.

CDR3: CASSPGEIYGYTF. In DNA form, the CDR3 reads TGCGCCAGCAGCCCGGGGGAAATCTATGGCTACACCTTC. V and J are TRBV5-1 and TRBJ1-2, with D tentatively TRBD1 (5 bases). The CDR3 is made up of 13 amino acids. Trimming took 4 bases from V and 4 from J, leaving 11 bases between them. Per germline, CDR1 SGHRS and CDR2 YFSETQ.

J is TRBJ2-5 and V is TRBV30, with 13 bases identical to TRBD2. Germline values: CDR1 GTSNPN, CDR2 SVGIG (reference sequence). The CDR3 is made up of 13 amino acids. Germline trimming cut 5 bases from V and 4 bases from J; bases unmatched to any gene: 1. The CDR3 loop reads CAWGLAGAETQYF. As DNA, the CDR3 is TGTGCCTGGGGACTAGCGGGAGCAGAGACCCAGTACTTC.

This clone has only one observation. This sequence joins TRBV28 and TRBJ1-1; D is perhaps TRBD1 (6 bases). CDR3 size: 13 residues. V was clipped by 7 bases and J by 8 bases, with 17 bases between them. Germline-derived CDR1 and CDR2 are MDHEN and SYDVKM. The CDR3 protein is CASTGGRDREAFF. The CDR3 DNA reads TGTGCCAGCACTGGGGGCAGGGATCGCGAAGCTTTCTTT.

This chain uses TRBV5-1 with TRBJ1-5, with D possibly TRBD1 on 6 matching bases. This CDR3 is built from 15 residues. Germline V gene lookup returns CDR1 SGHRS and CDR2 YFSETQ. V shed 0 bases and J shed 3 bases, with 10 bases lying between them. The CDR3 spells CASSLGTANNQPQHF. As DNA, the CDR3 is TGCGCCAGCAGCTTGGGGACAGCTAACAATCAGCCCCAGCATTTT. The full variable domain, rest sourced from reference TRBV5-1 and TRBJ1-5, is KAGVTQTPRYLIKTRGQQVTLSCSPISGHRSVSWYQQTPGQGLQFLFEYFSETQRNKGNFPGRFSGRQFSNSRSEMNVSTLELGDSALYLCASSLGTANNQPQHFGDGTRLSIL.

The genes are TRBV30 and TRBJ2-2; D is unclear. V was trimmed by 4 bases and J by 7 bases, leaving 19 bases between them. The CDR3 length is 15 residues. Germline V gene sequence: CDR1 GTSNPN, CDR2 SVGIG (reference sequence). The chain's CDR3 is CAWMENSNSGGELFF. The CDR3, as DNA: TGTGCCTGGATGGAGAATAGCAACTCTGGCGGGGAGCTGTTTTTT.

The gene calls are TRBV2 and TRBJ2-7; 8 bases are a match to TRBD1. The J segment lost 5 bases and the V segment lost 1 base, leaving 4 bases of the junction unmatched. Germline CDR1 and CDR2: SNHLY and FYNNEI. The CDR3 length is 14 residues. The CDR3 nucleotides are TGTGCCAGCAGTGAAGAACCAGGGGGCCACGAGCAGTACTTC. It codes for CASSEEPGGHEQYF.

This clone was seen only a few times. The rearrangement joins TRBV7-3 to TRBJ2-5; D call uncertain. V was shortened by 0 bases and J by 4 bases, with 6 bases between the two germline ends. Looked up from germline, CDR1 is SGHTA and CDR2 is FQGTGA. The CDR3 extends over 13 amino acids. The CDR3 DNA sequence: TGTGCCAGCAGCTTAACGCGCGCAGAGACCCAGTACTTC. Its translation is CASSLTRAETQYF.

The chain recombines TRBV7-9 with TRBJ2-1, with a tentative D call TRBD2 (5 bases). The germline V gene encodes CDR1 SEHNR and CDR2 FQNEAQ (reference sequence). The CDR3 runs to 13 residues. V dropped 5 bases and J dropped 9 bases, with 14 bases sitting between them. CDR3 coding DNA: TGTGCCAGCAGCCAGGACTGGATGGCTGAGCAGTTCTTC. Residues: CASSQDWMAEQFF.

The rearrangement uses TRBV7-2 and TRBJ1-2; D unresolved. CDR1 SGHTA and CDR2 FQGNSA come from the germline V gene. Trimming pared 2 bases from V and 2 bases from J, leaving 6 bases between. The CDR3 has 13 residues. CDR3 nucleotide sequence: TGTGCCAGCAGCTTACAGGTCAACTATGGCTACACCTTC. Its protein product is CASSLQVNYGYTF.

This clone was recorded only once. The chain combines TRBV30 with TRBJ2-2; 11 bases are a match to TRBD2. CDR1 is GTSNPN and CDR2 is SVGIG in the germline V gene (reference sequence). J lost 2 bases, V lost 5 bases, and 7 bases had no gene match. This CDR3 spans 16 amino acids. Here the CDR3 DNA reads TGTGCCTGGGGGGGACTAGCGGATTATAACACCGGGGAGCTGTTTTTT. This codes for CAWGGLADYNTGELFF.

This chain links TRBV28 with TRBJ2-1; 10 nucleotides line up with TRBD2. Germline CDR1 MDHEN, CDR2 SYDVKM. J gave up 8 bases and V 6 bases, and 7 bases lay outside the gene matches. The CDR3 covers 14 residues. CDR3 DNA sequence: TGTGCCAGCAGCCTAGCGGGGGACTGGGATGAGCAGTTCTTC. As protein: CASSLAGDWDEQFF.

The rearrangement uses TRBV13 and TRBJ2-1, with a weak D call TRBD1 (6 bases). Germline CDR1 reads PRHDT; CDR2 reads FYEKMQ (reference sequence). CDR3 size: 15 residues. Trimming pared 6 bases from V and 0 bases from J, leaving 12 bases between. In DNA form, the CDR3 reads TGTGCCAGCAGTTCAGGGGTAGGCTCCTACAATGAGCAGTTCTTC. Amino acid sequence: CASSSGVGSYNEQFF.

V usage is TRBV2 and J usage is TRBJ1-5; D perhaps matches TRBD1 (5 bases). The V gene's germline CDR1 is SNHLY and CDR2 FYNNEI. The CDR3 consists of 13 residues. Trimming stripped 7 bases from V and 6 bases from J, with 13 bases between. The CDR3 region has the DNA TGTGCCAGCACGGGGGAGAGGGTTCAGCCCCAGCATTTT. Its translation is CASTGERVQPQHF. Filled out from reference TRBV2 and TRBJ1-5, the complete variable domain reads EPEVTQTPSHQVTQMGQEVILRCVPISNHLYFYWYRQILGQKVEFLVSFYNNEISEKSEIFDDQFSVERPDGSNFTLKIRSTKLEDSAMYFCASTGERVQPQHFGDGTRLSIL.